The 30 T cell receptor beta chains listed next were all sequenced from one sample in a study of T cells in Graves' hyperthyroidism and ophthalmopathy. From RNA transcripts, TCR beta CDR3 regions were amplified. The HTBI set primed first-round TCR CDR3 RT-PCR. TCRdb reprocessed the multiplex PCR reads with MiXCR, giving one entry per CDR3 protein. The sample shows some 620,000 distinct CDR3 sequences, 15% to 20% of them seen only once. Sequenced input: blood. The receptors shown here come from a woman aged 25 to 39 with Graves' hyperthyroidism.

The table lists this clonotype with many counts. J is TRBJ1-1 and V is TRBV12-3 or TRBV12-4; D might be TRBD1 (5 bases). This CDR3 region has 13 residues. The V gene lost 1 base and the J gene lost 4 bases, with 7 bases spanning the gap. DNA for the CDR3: TGTGCCAGCAGTTTAGGCGGGGGCACTGAAGCTTTCTTT. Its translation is CASSLGGGTEAFF.

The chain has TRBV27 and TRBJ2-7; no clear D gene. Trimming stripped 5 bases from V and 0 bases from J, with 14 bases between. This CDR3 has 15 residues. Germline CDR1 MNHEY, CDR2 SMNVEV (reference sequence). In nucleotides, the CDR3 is TGTGCCAGCAGTCTCCTATACTCACACTCCTACGAGCAGTACTTC. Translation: CASSLLYSHSYEQYF.

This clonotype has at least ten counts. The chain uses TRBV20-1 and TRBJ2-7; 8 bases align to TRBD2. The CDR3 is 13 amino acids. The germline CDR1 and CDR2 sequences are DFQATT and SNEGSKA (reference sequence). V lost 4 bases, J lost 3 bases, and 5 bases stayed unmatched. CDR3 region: CSATHSGIYEQYF. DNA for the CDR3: TGCAGTGCTACCCATAGCGGGATCTACGAGCAGTACTTC.

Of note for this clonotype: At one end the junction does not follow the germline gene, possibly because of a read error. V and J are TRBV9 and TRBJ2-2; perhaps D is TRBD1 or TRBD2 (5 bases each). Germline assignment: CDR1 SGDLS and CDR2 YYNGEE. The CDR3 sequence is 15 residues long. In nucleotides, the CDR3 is TGTGCCAGCAGCTCTCGTAAAGCGGACACCGAGGAGCTGTTTTTT. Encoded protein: CASSSRKADTEELFF. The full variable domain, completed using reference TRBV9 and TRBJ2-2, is DSGVTQTPKHLITATGQRVTLRCSPRSGDLSVYWYQQSLDQGLQFLIQYYNGEERAKGNILERFSAQQFPDLHSELNLSSLELGDSALYFCASSSRKADTEELFFGEGSRLTVL.

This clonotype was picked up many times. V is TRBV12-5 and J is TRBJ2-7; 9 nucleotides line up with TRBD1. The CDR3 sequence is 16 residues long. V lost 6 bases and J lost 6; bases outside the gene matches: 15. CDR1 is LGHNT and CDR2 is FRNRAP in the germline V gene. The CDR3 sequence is CASGGPRDRVWGEQYF. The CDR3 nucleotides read TGTGCTAGTGGGGGTCCCCGGGACAGGGTATGGGGCGAGCAGTACTTC.

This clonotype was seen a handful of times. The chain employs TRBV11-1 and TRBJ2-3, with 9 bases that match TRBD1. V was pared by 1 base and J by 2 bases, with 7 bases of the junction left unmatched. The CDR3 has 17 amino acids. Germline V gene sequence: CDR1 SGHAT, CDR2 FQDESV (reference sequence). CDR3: CASSLGSWDRATDTQYF. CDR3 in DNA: TGTGCCAGCAGCTTAGGTTCTTGGGACAGGGCCACAGATACGCAGTATTTT.

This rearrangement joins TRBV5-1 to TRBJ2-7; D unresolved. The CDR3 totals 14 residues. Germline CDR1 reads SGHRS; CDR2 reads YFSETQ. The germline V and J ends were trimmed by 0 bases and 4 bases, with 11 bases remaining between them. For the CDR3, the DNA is TGCGCCAGCAGCTTGGGCAGTTCCCTGTACGAGCAGTACTTC. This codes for CASSLGSSLYEQYF.

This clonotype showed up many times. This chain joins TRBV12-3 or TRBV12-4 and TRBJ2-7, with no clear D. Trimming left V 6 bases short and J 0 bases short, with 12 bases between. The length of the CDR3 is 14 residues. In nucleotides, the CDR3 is TGTGCCAGCAGCTTTTCGGTGAGCTCCTACGAGCAGTACTTC. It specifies CASSFSVSSYEQYF.

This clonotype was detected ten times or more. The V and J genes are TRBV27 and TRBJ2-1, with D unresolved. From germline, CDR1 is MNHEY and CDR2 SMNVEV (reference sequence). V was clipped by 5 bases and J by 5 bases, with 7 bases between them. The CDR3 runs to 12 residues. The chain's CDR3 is CASSNTDNEQFF. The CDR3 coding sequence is TGTGCCAGCAGTAACACTGACAATGAGCAGTTCTTC.

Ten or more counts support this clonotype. The CDR3 loop reads CASSLWQGVDEQYF. The CDR3 DNA is TGTGCCAGCAGCTTGTGGCAGGGCGTCGACGAGCAGTACTTC. The chain employs TRBV5-6 and TRBJ2-7; D is possibly TRBD1 (5 bases). CDR3 length equals 14 residues. Germline lookup yields CDR1 SGHDT and CDR2 YYEEEE. V gave up 1 base and J gave up 5 bases, with 13 bases separating them. The whole variable domain, filled in from reference TRBV5-6 and TRBJ2-7, reads DAGVTQSPTHLIKTRGQQVTLRCSPKSGHDTVSWYQQALGQGPQFIFQYYEEEERQRGNFPDRFSGHQFPNYSSELNVNALLLGDSALYLCASSLWQGVDEQYFGPGTRLTVT.

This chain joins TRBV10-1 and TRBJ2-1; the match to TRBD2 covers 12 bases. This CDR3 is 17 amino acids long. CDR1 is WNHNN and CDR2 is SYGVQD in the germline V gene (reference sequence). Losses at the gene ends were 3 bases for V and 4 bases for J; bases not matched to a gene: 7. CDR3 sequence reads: CASSELAGGTGYNEQFF. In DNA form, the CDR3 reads TGCGCCAGCAGTGAACTAGCGGGGGGCACGGGTTACAATGAGCAGTTCTTC.

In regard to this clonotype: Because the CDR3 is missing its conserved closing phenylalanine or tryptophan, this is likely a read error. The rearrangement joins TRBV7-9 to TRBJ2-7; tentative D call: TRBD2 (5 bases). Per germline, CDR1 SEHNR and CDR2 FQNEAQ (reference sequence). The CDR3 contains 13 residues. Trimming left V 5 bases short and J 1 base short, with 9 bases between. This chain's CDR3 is CASSEAASYEQYS. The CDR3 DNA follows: TGTGCCAGCAGCGAAGCGGCATCCTACGAGCAGTACTCC.

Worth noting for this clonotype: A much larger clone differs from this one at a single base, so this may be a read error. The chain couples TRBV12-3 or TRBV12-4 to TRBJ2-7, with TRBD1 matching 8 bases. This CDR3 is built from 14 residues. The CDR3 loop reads CASSLGTGWSEQHF. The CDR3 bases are TGTGCCAGCAGTTTAGGGACAGGGTGGAGCGAGCAGCACTTC.

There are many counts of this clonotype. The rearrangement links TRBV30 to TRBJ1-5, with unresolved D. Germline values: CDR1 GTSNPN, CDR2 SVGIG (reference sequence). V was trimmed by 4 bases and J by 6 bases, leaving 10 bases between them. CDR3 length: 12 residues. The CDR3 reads CAWTIPGQPQHF. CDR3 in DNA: TGTGCCTGGACCATTCCAGGTCAGCCCCAGCATTTT.

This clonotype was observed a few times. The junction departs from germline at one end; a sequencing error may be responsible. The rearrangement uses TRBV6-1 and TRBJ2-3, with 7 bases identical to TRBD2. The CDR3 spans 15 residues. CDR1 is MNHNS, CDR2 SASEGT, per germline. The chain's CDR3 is CASSASGQSTDTQYF. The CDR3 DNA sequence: TGTGCCAGTAGTGCTAGCGGCCAAAGCACAGATACGCAGTATTTT.

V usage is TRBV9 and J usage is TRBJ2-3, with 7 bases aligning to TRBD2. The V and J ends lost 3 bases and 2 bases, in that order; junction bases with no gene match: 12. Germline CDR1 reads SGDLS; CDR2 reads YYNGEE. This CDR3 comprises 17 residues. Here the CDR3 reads CASSDRTSGKSTDTQYF. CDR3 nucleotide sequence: TGTGCCAGCAGCGATAGGACTAGTGGGAAATCCACAGATACGCAGTATTTT.

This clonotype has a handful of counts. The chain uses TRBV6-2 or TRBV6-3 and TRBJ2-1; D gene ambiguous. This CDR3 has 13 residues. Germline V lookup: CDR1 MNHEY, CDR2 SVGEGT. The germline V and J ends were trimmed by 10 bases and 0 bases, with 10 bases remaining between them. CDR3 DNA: TGTGCCATTCAAGCGACCTCCTACAATGAGCAGTTCTTC. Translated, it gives CAIQATSYNEQFF.

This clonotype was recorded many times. The CDR3 DNA follows: TGTGCCAGCAGTCCCATTGTTAGCACCGGGGAGCTGTTTTTT. Protein: CASSPIVSTGELFF. The chain uses TRBV28 and TRBJ2-2; D gene uncertain. V dropped 5 bases and J dropped 4 bases, with 11 bases sitting between them. CDR3 size: 14 residues. In germline, CDR1 is MDHEN, CDR2 SYDVKM.

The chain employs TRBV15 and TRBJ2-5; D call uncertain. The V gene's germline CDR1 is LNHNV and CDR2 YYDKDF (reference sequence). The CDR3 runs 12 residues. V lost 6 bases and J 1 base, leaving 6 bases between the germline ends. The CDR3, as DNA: TGTGCCACCAGTCCCCCCCAAGAGACCCAGTACTTC. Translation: CATSPPQETQYF.

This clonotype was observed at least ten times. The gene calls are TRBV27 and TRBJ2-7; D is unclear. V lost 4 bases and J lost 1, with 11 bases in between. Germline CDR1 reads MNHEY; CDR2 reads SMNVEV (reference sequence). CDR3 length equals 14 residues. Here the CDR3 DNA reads TGTGCCAGCAGTTCCGGGTTCCATTCCTACGAGCAGTACTTC. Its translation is CASSSGFHSYEQYF.

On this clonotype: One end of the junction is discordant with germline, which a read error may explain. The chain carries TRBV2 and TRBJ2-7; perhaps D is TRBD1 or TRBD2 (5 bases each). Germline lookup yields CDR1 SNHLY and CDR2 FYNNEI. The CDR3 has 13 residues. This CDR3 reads CANSEGQAYEQYF. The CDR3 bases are TGTGCCAACAGTGAGGGGCAAGCCTACGAGCAGTACTTC.

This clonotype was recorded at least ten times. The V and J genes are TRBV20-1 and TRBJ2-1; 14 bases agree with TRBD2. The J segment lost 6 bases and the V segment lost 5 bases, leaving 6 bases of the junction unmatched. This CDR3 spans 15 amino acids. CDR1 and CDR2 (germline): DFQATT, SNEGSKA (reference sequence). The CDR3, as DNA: TGCAGTGCTCTCCGGGGACTAGCGGGAGCCAATGAGCAGTTCTTC. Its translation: CSALRGLAGANEQFF.

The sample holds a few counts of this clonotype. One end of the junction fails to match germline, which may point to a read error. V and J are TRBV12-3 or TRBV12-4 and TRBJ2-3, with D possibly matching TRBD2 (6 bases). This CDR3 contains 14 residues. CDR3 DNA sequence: TGTGCCGGCAGTTTTGCGGGATTCGCAGATACGCAGTATTTT. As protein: CAGSFAGFADTQYF.

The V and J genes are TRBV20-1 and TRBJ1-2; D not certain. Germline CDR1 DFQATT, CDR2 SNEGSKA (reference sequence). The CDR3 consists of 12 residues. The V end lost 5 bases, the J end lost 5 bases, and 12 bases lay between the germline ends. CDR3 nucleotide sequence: TGCAGTGCTCGTGATACAGAATATGGCTACACCTTC. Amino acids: CSARDTEYGYTF.

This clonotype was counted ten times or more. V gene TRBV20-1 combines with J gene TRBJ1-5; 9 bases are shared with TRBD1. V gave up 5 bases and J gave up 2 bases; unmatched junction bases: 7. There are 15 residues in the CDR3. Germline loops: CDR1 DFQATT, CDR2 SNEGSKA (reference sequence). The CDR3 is CSAPSQGAGNQPQHF. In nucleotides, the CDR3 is TGCAGTGCTCCTTCACAGGGGGCTGGCAATCAGCCCCAGCATTTT.

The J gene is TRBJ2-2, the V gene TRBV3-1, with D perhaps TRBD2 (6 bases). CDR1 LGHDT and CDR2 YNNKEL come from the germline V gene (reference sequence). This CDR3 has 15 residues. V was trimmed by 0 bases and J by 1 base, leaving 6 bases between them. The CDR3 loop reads CASSQDSGNTGELFF. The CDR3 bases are TGTGCCAGCAGCCAAGATAGCGGGAACACCGGGGAGCTGTTTTTT.

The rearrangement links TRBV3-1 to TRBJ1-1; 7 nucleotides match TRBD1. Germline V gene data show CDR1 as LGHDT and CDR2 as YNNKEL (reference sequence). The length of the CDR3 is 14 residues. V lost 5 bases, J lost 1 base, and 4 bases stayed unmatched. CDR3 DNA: TGTGCCAGCAGCGTATGGACAGGGAACACTGAAGCTTTCTTT. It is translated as CASSVWTGNTEAFF.

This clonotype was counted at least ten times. CDR3 in DNA: TGCGCCAGCAGCTCTCAGGGGACAACCGAGCAGTTCTTC. It translates to CASSSQGTTEQFF. This chain joins TRBV5-1 and TRBJ2-1; D perhaps matches TRBD1 (6 bases). The V gene's germline CDR1 is SGHRS and CDR2 YFSETQ. Trimming shortened V by 3 bases and J by 10 bases, and 14 bases separated the two germline ends. The CDR3 contains 13 residues.

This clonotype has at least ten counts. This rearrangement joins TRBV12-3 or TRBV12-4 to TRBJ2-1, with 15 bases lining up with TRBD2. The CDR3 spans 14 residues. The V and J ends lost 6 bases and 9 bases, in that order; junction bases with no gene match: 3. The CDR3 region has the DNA TGTGCCAGCAGGGGACTAGCGGGAGGCGTTGAGCAGTTCTTC. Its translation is CASRGLAGGVEQFF.

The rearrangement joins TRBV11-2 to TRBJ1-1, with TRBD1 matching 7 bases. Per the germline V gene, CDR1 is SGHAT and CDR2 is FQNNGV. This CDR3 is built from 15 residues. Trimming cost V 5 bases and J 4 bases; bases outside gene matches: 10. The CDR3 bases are TGTGCCAGCAGCCCCCAGGGGGGGGGGCTCACTGAAGCTTTCTTT. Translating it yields CASSPQGGGLTEAFF.